The clone carrying this TCR beta chain came up a few times. Its antigen is still unknown. Regarding time point: pre-sensitization, week 0. Treatment of the sample: therapeutic diphenylcyclopropenone sensitization with weekly scalp DPC. Venepuncture was done earlier than the placement of each patch test. Before extraction, the whole blood was not fractionated, and total RNA was taken from it. The record originates from a study of human T cells and chemical hapten exposure. Turning to the study itself: Scalp application of diphenylcyclopropenone was performed weekly in patients across the entire roughly 25-week study. Study results and caveats: As patch test score rose, PT1 expanded TCR counts tended to rise as well.

TCRdb re-analysed the RACE reads in MiXCR, keeping a single row per CDR3 protein. The data hold more than 300,000 distinct CDR3 sequences, with roughly 4.6% observed a single time. This sample comprised whole blood, obtained in connection with sensitization to the hapten diphenylcyclopropenone (DPC). The sequence was collected from a woman aged 50 to 65 with alopecia areata. Some clones in this sample may be carry-over from other donors' samples.

The chain's CDR3 is CASSHPRTNYGYTF. Here the CDR3 DNA reads TGCGCCAGCAGCCACCCGAGAACCAACTATGGCTACACCTTC. The gene calls are TRBV5-1 and TRBJ1-2; D remains unclear. CDR3 length: 14 residues. V was cut by 4 bases and J by 2 bases, with 12 bases left in between. Germline V gene sequence: CDR1 SGHRS, CDR2 YFSETQ.